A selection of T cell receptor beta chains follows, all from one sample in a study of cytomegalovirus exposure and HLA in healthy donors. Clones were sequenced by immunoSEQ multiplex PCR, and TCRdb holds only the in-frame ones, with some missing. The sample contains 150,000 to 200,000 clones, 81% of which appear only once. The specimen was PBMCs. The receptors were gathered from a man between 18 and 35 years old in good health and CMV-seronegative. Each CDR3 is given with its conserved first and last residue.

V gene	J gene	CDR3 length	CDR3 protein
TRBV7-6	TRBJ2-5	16	CASSRGSTEYYGEQYF
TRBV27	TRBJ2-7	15	CASSSASGGYYEQYF
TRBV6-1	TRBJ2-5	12	CASSVEEETQYF
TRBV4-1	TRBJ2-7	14	CASSQRGGRYEQYF
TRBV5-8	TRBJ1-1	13	CASSLNKNTEAFF
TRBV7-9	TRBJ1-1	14	CASSPGQVVTEAFF
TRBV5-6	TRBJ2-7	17	CASSSGLAGLPSYEQYF
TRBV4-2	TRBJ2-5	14	CASSQVRDSREQYF
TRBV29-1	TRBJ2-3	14	CSAAPGGPGDTQYF
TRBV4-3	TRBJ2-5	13	CASSQGAGETQYF
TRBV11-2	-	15	CASSSLAGDVNEQYF
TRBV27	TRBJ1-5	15	CASSLQGQSNQPQHF
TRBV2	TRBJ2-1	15	CASRTDLSSYNEQFF
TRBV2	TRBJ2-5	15	CASSELGSQGGTQYF
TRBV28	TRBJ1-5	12	CARSQGDQPQHF
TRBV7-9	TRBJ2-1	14	CASRGQGAYNEQFF
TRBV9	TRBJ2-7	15	CASSATGQGSHEQYF
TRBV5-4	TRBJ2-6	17	CASSVAGVSSGANVLTF
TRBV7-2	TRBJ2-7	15	CASSLLAVQSYEQYF
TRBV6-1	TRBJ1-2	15	CASSDISGVGPGYTF
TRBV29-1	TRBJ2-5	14	CSIPGLAGGETQYF
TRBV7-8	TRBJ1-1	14	CASSGGGLGTEAFF
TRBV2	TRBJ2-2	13	CASSRTRTGELFF
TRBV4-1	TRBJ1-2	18	CASSQGWGRGLANYGYTF
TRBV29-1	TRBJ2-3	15	CSVATSGRGTDTQYF